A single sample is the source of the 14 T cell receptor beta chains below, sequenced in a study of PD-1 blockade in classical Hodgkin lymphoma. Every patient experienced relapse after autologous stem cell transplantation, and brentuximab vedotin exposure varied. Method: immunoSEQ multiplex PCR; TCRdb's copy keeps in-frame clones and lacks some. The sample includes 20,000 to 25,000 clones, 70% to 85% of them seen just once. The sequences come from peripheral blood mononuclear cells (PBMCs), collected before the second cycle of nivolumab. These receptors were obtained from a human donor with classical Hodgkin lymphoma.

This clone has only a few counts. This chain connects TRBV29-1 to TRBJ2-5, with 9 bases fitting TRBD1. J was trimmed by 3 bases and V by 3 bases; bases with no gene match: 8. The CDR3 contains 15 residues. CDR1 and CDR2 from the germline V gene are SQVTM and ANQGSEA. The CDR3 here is CSVEVPGQGEETQYF. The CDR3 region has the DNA TGCAGCGTTGAGGTCCCGGGACAGGGTGAAGAGACCCAGTACTTC.

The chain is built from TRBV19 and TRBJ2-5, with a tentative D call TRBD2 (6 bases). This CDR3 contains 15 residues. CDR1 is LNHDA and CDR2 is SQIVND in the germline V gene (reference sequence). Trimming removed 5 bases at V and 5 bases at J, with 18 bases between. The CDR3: CASSLSLDYWETQYF. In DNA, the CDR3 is TGTGCCAGTAGTCTCTCCCTGGACTACTGGGAGACCCAGTACTTC.

The CDR3 reads CASSVWRTAKNIQYF. The DNA for the CDR3 is TGTGCCAGCAGTGTTTGGCGGACAGCCAAAAACATTCAGTACTTC. The chain combines TRBV28 with TRBJ2-4; D remains ambiguous. There are 15 residues in the CDR3. Trimming stripped 5 bases from V and 0 bases from J, with 11 bases between. Germline V lookup: CDR1 MDHEN, CDR2 SYDVKM.

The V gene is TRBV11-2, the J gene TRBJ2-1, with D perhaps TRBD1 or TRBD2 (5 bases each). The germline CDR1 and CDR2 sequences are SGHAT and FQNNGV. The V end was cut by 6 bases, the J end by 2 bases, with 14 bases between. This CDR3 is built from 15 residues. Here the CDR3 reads CASSIAPGPYNEQFF. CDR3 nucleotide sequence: TGTGCCAGCAGTATCGCCCCGGGGCCCTACAATGAGCAGTTCTTC.

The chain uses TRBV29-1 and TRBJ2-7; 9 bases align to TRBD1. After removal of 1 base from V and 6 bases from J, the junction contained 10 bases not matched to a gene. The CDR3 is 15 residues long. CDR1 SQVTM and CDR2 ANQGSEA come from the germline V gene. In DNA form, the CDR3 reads TGCAGCGTTGAAGGAATGGGGACAGGGATCGTCGAGCAGTACTTC. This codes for CSVEGMGTGIVEQYF.

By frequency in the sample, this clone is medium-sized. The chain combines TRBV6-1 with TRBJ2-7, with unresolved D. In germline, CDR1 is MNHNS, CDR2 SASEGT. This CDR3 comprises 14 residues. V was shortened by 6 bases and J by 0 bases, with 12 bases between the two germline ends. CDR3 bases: TGTGCCAGCAGGATCATACTGAGCTCCTACGAGCAGTACTTC. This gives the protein CASRIILSSYEQYF.

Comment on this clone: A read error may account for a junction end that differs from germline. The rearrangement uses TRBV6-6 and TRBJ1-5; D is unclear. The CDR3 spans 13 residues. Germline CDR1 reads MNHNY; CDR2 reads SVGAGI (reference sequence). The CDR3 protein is CASSNSGAWPQHF. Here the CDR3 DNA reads TGTGCCAGCAGTAACTCAGGCGCCTGGCCCCAGCATTTT.

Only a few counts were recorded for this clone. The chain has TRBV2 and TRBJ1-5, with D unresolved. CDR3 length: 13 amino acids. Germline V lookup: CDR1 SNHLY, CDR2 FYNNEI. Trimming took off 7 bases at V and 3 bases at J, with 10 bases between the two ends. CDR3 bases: TGTGCCAGCATACCTAGCCCCAATCAGCCCCAGCATTTT. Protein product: CASIPSPNQPQHF.

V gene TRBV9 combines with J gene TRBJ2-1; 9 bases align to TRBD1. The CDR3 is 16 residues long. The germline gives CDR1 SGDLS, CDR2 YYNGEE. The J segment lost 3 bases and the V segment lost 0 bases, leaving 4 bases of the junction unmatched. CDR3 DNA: TGTGCCAGCAGCGTAGGCGGGACAGGGAACTACAATGAGCAGTTCTTC. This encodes CASSVGGTGNYNEQFF.

CDR3 sequence reads: CAWNTGTGVTYEQYF. For the CDR3, the DNA is TGTGCCTGGAATACCGGGACAGGGGTTACCTACGAGCAGTACTTC. The J gene is TRBJ2-7, the V gene TRBV30, with 10 positions matching TRBD1. Germline V CDR1 and CDR2: GTSNPN, SVGIG (reference sequence). V lost 4 bases and J lost 2; bases outside the gene matches: 8. The CDR3 contains 15 residues.

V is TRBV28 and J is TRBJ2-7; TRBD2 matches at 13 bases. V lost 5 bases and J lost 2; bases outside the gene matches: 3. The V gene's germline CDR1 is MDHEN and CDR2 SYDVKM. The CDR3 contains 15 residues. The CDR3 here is CASSPGTSGTYEQYF. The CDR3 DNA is TGTGCCAGCAGTCCCGGGACTAGCGGGACCTACGAGCAGTACTTC.

This chain's CDR3 is CASSRTFRFEKLFF. For the CDR3, the DNA is TGTGCCAGCAGTCGGACATTTCGCTTTGAAAAACTGTTTTTT. The chain carries TRBV6-1 and TRBJ1-4, with D perhaps TRBD1 (5 bases). This CDR3 spans 14 amino acids. V dropped 5 bases and J dropped 7 bases, with 14 bases sitting between them. Germline lookup yields CDR1 MNHNS and CDR2 SASEGT.

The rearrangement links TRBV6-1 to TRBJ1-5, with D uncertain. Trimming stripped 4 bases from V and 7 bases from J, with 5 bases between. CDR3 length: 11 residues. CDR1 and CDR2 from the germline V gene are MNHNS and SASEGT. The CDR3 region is CASSGYQPQHF. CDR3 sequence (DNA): TGTGCCAGCAGTGGCTACCAGCCCCAGCATTTT.

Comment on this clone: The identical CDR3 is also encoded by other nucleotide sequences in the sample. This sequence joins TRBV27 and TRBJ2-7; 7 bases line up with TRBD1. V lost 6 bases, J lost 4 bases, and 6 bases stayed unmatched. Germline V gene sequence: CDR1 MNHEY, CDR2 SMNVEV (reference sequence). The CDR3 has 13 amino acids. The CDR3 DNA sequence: TGTGCCAGCAGCCTGGGACAGCTTTACGAGCAGTACTTC. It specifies CASSLGQLYEQYF.